These T cell receptor beta chains were read from a single sample in a study of T cell responses to AZD1222 COVID-19 vaccine. The protocol was immunoSEQ multiplex PCR, while the TCRdb copy is restricted to in-frame clones and leaves out a portion. The sample yields more than 100,000 clones, roughly nine tenths seen once. Sequencing used peripheral blood, obtained on day 0 of AZD1222 vaccination. These receptors originate from an adult in good health. Each CDR3 is given with its conserved first and last residue. The order of the fields is D gene, clone size, J gene, V gene, CDR3 protein, CDR3 DNA. D genes are given only for firm matches. Clone size is given for some rows only: seen once, a few or many times, or a class if the clone is expanded.

d_gene: .; abundance: .; j_gene: TRBJ2-7; v_gene: TRBV6-2/TRBV6-3; CDR3aa: CASSSPPGHNTYEQYF; CDR3nt: TGTGCCAGCAGTTCTCCTCCGGGACATAACACCTACGAGCAGTACTTC
d_gene: .; abundance: .; j_gene: TRBJ2-1; v_gene: TRBV27; CDR3aa: CASSYKAYNEQFF; CDR3nt: TGTGCCAGCAGTTATAAAGCCTACAATGAGCAGTTCTTC
d_gene: .; abundance: .; j_gene: TRBJ1-1; v_gene: TRBV12-3/TRBV12-4; CDR3aa: CASSLMENTEAFF; CDR3nt: TGTGCCAGCAGTTTAATGGAGAACACTGAAGCTTTCTTT
d_gene: .; abundance: .; j_gene: TRBJ2-5; v_gene: TRBV5-1; CDR3aa: CASSLVSGSEETQYF; CDR3nt: TGCGCCAGCAGCTTGGTTTCCGGGAGTGAAGAGACCCAGTACTTC
d_gene: .; abundance: .; j_gene: TRBJ1-1; v_gene: TRBV5-5; CDR3aa: CASSLATEAFF; CDR3nt: TGTGCCAGCAGCTTGGCGACTGAAGCTTTCTTT
d_gene: .; abundance: .; j_gene: TRBJ2-7; v_gene: TRBV7-2; CDR3aa: CASSLQRSSYEQYF; CDR3nt: TGTGCCAGCAGCTTACAGAGGAGCTCCTACGAGCAGTACTTC
d_gene: .; abundance: .; j_gene: TRBJ1-6; v_gene: TRBV9; CDR3aa: CASSVGVTYNSPLHF; CDR3nt: TGTGCCAGCAGCGTAGGAGTCACCTATAATTCACCCCTCCACTTT
d_gene: TRBD2; abundance: .; j_gene: TRBJ2-1; v_gene: TRBV19; CDR3aa: CASSIGAGGRNEQFF; CDR3nt: TGTGCCAGTAGTATCGGGGCGGGAGGTAGGAATGAGCAGTTCTTC
d_gene: .; abundance: .; j_gene: TRBJ2-7; v_gene: TRBV29-1; CDR3aa: CSVEVDNYEQYF; CDR3nt: TGCAGCGTTGAGGTTGACAATTACGAGCAGTACTTC
d_gene: .; abundance: .; j_gene: TRBJ2-2; v_gene: TRBV7-8; CDR3aa: CASSLLATGELFF; CDR3nt: TGTGCCAGCAGCCTGCTAGCAACCGGGGAGCTGTTTTTT
d_gene: .; abundance: .; j_gene: TRBJ2-6; v_gene: TRBV19; CDR3aa: CASSIYGSGANVLTF; CDR3nt: TGTGCCAGTAGTATTTATGGTTCAGGGGCCAACGTCCTGACTTTC
d_gene: .; abundance: .; j_gene: TRBJ1-2; v_gene: TRBV7-8; CDR3aa: CASSLDPDYGYTF; CDR3nt: TGTGCCAGCAGCTTAGATCCAGACTATGGCTACACCTTC
d_gene: .; abundance: .; j_gene: TRBJ2-7; v_gene: TRBV5-8; CDR3aa: CASSKIPGYEQYF; CDR3nt: TGTGCCAGCAGTAAAATACCTGGCTACGAGCAGTACTTC
d_gene: TRBD1; abundance: .; j_gene: TRBJ2-7; v_gene: TRBV14; CDR3aa: CASSQAGTGSVGQYF; CDR3nt: TGTGCCAGCAGCCAAGCTGGGACAGGGTCCGTGGGGCAGTACTTC
d_gene: .; abundance: .; j_gene: TRBJ2-1; v_gene: TRBV5-8; CDR3aa: CASSSYLDSREQFF; CDR3nt: TGTGCCAGCAGCTCCTACCTGGACAGCCGGGAGCAGTTCTTC
d_gene: .; abundance: .; j_gene: TRBJ1-3; v_gene: TRBV29-1; CDR3aa: CSAGSSGNTIYF; CDR3nt: TGCAGCGCCGGAAGCTCTGGAAACACCATATATTTT
d_gene: .; abundance: .; j_gene: TRBJ2-2; v_gene: TRBV24-1; CDR3aa: CATSHTGTAGELFF; CDR3nt: TGTGCCACCAGCCATACAGGGACGGCCGGGGAGCTGTTTTTT
d_gene: TRBD1; abundance: .; j_gene: TRBJ2-7; v_gene: TRBV28; CDR3aa: CASRLRNRGPYEQYF; CDR3nt: TGTGCCAGCAGGCTCCGGAACAGGGGGCCCTACGAGCAGTACTTC
d_gene: TRBD2; abundance: .; j_gene: TRBJ2-3; v_gene: TRBV28; CDR3aa: CASSGLAGRGRGDTQYF; CDR3nt: TGTGCCAGCAGTGGACTAGCGGGAAGGGGGAGGGGAGATACGCAGTATTTT
d_gene: .; abundance: .; j_gene: TRBJ1-1; v_gene: TRBV7-2; CDR3aa: CASSSMTGNTEAFF; CDR3nt: TGTGCCAGCAGCTCTATGACAGGGAACACTGAAGCTTTCTTT
d_gene: TRBD2; abundance: .; j_gene: TRBJ2-1; v_gene: TRBV24-1; CDR3aa: CATSDLGLAGNEQFF; CDR3nt: TGTGCCACCAGTGATCTCGGCCTAGCGGGGAATGAGCAGTTCTTC
d_gene: TRBD2; abundance: .; j_gene: TRBJ2-3; v_gene: TRBV5-1; CDR3aa: CASSSLAGGRDTQYF; CDR3nt: TGCGCCAGCAGCTCCTTAGCGGGAGGGCGCGATACGCAGTATTTT
d_gene: .; abundance: few; j_gene: TRBJ2-7; v_gene: TRBV28; CDR3aa: CASSFRSEQYF; CDR3nt: TGTGCCAGCAGTTTTCGGTCGGAGCAGTACTTC
d_gene: TRBD1; abundance: .; j_gene: TRBJ2-3; v_gene: TRBV6-2/TRBV6-3; CDR3aa: CASSYPGQGPDTQYF; CDR3nt: TGTGCCAGCAGTTACCCGGGACAGGGGCCAGATACGCAGTATTTT
d_gene: TRBD1; abundance: .; j_gene: TRBJ1-5; v_gene: TRBV28; CDR3aa: CASSLGTAPGQPQHF; CDR3nt: TGTGCCAGCAGCCTCGGGACAGCCCCGGGTCAGCCCCAGCATTTT
d_gene: .; abundance: few; j_gene: TRBJ2-7; v_gene: TRBV3-1/TRBV3-2; CDR3aa: CASSHDQTRTYEQYF; CDR3nt: TGTGCCAGCAGCCATGATCAGACTAGGACCTACGAGCAGTACTTC
d_gene: .; abundance: .; j_gene: TRBJ2-5; v_gene: TRBV7-9; CDR3aa: CASSLGHIQETQYF; CDR3nt: TGTGCCAGCAGCTTAGGGCATATCCAAGAGACCCAGTACTTC
d_gene: .; abundance: .; j_gene: TRBJ2-5; v_gene: TRBV11-2; CDR3aa: CASSFSGLQETQYF; CDR3nt: TGTGCCAGCAGCTTCTCAGGACTCCAAGAGACCCAGTACTTC
d_gene: .; abundance: .; j_gene: TRBJ2-2; v_gene: TRBV30; CDR3aa: CASSKSAPTTNTGELFF; CDR3nt: TGTGCCTCAAGCAAATCAGCACCCACAACTAACACCGGGGAGCTGTTTTTT
d_gene: TRBD1; abundance: once; j_gene: TRBJ2-3; v_gene: TRBV10-2; CDR3aa: CASSRTGGTDTQYF; CDR3nt: TGCGCCAGCAGTCGGACAGGGGGCACAGATACGCAGTATTTT
d_gene: .; abundance: .; j_gene: TRBJ1-2; v_gene: TRBV4-2; CDR3aa: CASSQEIGFKDTF; CDR3nt: TGTGCCAGCAGCCAAGAGATAGGGTTCAAGGACACCTTC
d_gene: .; abundance: .; j_gene: TRBJ1-5; v_gene: TRBV30; CDR3aa: CAWTGRGINQPQHF; CDR3nt: TGTGCCTGGACAGGGAGGGGGATCAATCAGCCCCAGCATTTT
d_gene: TRBD2; abundance: .; j_gene: TRBJ2-3; v_gene: TRBV6-1; CDR3aa: CASSEGRAGVSDTQYF; CDR3nt: TGTGCCAGCAGTGAAGGGAGGGCGGGAGTCTCAGATACGCAGTATTTT
d_gene: TRBD1; abundance: .; j_gene: TRBJ1-1; v_gene: TRBV19; CDR3aa: CASSNPYRGRAEAFF; CDR3nt: TGTGCCAGTAGTAATCCCTACAGGGGTAGGGCTGAAGCTTTCTTT
d_gene: TRBD2; abundance: .; j_gene: TRBJ2-5; v_gene: TRBV2; CDR3aa: CASSEGTRWTQYF; CDR3nt: TGTGCCAGCAGTGAAGGGACTAGGTGGACCCAGTACTTC
d_gene: .; abundance: .; j_gene: TRBJ1-3; v_gene: TRBV28; CDR3aa: CASNPLGLRGNTIYF; CDR3nt: TGTGCCAGCAATCCCCTAGGGCTTAGGGGAAACACCATATATTTT
d_gene: .; abundance: .; j_gene: TRBJ1-1; v_gene: TRBV18; CDR3aa: CASSPATLNTEAFF; CDR3nt: TGTGCCAGCTCACCGGCCACCTTGAACACTGAAGCTTTCTTT
d_gene: TRBD2; abundance: few; j_gene: TRBJ2-7; v_gene: TRBV7-3; CDR3aa: CASSLLAEGSYEQYF; CDR3nt: TGTGCCAGCAGCTTACTAGCGGAGGGGTCCTACGAGCAGTACTTC
d_gene: .; abundance: .; j_gene: TRBJ1-2; v_gene: TRBV7-9; CDR3aa: CASSLRGSYGYTF; CDR3nt: TGTGCCAGCAGCTTACGGGGGAGTTATGGCTACACCTTC
d_gene: .; abundance: .; j_gene: TRBJ1-1; v_gene: TRBV6-5; CDR3aa: CASSPHGAFF; CDR3nt: TGTGCCAGCAGTCCCCACGGAGCTTTCTTT
d_gene: TRBD2; abundance: .; j_gene: TRBJ2-7; v_gene: TRBV3-1/TRBV3-2; CDR3aa: CASSPFGLAGGRGNEQYF; CDR3nt: TGTGCCAGCAGCCCCTTTGGTCTAGCGGGAGGGCGGGGGAACGAGCAGTACTTC